This section outlines one TCR beta chain sequence together with its context. Its antigen is not known. The Oncomine TCR Beta short-read assay was what sequenced the DNA obtained from cultured CD4+ T cells. TCRdb reprocessed the PCR reads via MiXCR and lists one record per CDR3 protein. The sample has tens of thousands of distinct CDR3 sequences, roughly three fifths seen once. The data derive from a study of vaccination and CD4 T cells after COVID-19. About the study: The convalescents comprised six males and four females, two of them Hispanic.

V was trimmed by 6 bases and J by 5 bases, leaving 7 bases between them. CDR3 length: 11 amino acids. Germline V CDR1 and CDR2: MNHNS, SASEGT. General study results and limits: Among reactive clones from convalescent patients, a median roughly 85% appeared only post-vaccination.

Treatment noted: approximately 11-day PBMC culture with coronavirus spike peptide pools or control peptides (ViraFEST assay). Expanded clonotypes were found by TCR sequencing after peptide-pool stimulation (ViraFEST). This TCR was sampled from a human donor who received a COVID-19 vaccine. This sample comprised CD4+ T cells from blood, cultured in vitro, obtained after SARS-CoV-2 vaccination. This rearrangement joins TRBV6-1 to TRBJ2-5; D remains ambiguous. The CDR3 nucleotides are TGTGCCAGCAGGGGAAGGGAGACCCAGTACTTC. This encodes CASRGRETQYF.